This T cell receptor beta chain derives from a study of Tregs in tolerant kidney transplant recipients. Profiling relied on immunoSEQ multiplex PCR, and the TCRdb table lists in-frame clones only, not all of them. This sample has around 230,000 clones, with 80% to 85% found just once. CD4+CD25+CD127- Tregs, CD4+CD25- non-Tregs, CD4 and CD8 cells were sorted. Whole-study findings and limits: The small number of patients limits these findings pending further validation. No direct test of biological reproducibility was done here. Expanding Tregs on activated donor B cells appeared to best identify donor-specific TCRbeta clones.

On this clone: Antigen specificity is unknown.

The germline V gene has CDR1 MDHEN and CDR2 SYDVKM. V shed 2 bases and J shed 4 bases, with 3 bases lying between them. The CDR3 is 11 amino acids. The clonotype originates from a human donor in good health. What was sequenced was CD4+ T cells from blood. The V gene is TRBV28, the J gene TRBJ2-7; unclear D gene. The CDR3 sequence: CASSLGYEQYF. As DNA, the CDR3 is TGTGCCAGCAGTTTAGGGTACGAGCAGTACTTC.